This T cell receptor beta chain originates from a study of cytomegalovirus exposure and HLA in healthy donors. Study-wide background: The early release's HLA-typed donors yielded tens of millions of unique TCRs. General study points: According to a later analysis, donors in an Asian-associated ancestry cluster reportedly had fewer N-insertions than the approximately 620-donor mean. Across donors, presence/absence analyses took sequencing depth to be roughly uniform. In an earlier analysis, in fewer than 700 donors, most V segments appeared productive either ~87% or ~30% of the time.

From germline, CDR1 is MNHNS and CDR2 SASEGT. CDR3 length: 13 residues. Comment on this clone: Its antigen is unknown.

A multiplex PCR was run with 60 Vbeta primers and 13 Jbeta primers. Data came from immunoSEQ multiplex PCR; TCRdb stores just in-frame clones and leaves some out. The specimen's table records about 160,000 clones. The sample consisted of PBMCs. This clonotype originated in a man aged 25-40 years in good health and CMV-seronegative. This chain uses TRBV6-1 with TRBJ2-5, with D tentatively TRBD1 (5 bases). The DNA end is more similar to TRBJ2-7, so the J call may be wrong. In nucleotides, the CDR3 is TGTGCCAGCCTCCCAGGGCCCTTCTACGAGCAGTACTTC. It translates to CASLPGPFYEQYF.